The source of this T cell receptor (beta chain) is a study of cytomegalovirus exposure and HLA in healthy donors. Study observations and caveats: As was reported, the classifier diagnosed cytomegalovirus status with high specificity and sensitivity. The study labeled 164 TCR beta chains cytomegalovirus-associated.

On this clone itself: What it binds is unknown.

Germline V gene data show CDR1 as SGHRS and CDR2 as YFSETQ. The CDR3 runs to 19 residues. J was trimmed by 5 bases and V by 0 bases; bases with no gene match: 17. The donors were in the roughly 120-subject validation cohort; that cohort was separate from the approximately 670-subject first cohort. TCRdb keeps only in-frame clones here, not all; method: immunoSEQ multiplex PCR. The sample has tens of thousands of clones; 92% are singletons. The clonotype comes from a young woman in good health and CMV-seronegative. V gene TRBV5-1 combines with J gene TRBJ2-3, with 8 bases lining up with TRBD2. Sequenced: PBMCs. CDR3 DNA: TGCGCCAGCAGCTTGGCCAGGGGTACGCGGGGGGCCACCGGAGATACGCAGTATTTT. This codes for CASSLARGTRGATGDTQYF.